One and the same sample provided the 26 T cell receptor beta chains below, sequenced in a study of blood T cells in healthy people across ages. Together with a sample-barcoded 5' primer, a J-beta primer mix was included in a second PCR lasting about 6 to 11 cycles. One entry per CDR3 protein, called by TCRdb with MiXCR from the 5' RACE reads. The table records 710,000 or so distinct CDR3 sequences, 20% to 25% of them present only once. Sequenced sample: blood. The source is a man aged 65 to 85 in good health.

The rearrangement uses TRBV11-2 and TRBJ2-7, with D tentatively TRBD2 (6 bases). The J call may not be correct, given that the DNA end is closer to TRBJ2-1. The length of the CDR3 is 15 residues. The germline CDR1 and CDR2 sequences are SGHAT and FQNNGV. The CDR3, as DNA: TGTGCCAGCAGCTTAGCATCATTGGGAGCGGGTGAGCAGTTCTTC. The encoded protein is CASSLASLGAGEQFF.

In its sample, this clonotype was seen a few times. A read error may produce the germline difference seen at one junction end. The chain has TRBV5-1 and TRBJ1-5; D not certain. CDR1 and CDR2 from the germline V gene are SGHRS and YFSETQ. This CDR3 contains 13 residues. The CDR3 DNA sequence: TGCGCCAGCAGCTTGGGGCCCCATCAGCCTCAGCATTTT. It codes for CASSLGPHQPQHF.

This clonotype was recorded a few times. The rearrangement uses TRBV20-1 and TRBJ2-7; 11 positions match TRBD2. The CDR3 runs to 14 residues. Trimming removed 6 bases from V and 7 bases from J; junction bases left unmatched: 11. Germline CDR1 reads DFQATT; CDR2 reads SNEGSKA (reference sequence). CDR3 nucleotide sequence: TGCAGTGCCCCGTATACTAGCGGGGGTGAAGAGCAGTACTTC. This codes for CSAPYTSGGEEQYF.

The sample holds a few counts of this clonotype. The V and J genes are TRBV4-1 and TRBJ1-5; possibly TRBD1 for D (6 bases). The germline CDR1 and CDR2 sequences are MGHRA and YSYEKL. V was trimmed by 0 bases and J by 1 base, leaving 16 bases between them. CDR3 length: 18 residues. The CDR3 reads CASSQDDPQGRSNQPQHF. CDR3 nucleotides: TGCGCCAGCAGCCAAGATGACCCACAGGGTAGAAGCAATCAGCCCCAGCATTTT.

This clonotype was seen only a few times. As DNA, the CDR3 is TGTGCCAGCAGCTTAGATGGAGAGTTCACAGATACGCAGTATTTT. This encodes CASSLDGEFTDTQYF. The V and J genes are TRBV7-2 and TRBJ2-3; D unclear. V lost 1 base to trimming and J lost 2 bases, with 10 bases between them. The germline CDR1 and CDR2 sequences are SGHTA and FQGNSA. CDR3 length equals 15 residues.

This chain uses TRBV3-1 with TRBJ2-5; the match to TRBD2 covers 8 bases. Germline-derived CDR1 and CDR2 are LGHDT and YNNKEL (reference sequence). V was pared by 2 bases and J by 0 bases, with 11 bases of the junction left unmatched. The CDR3 extends over 18 amino acids. This CDR3 is CASSQQLAVYQYQETQYF. The DNA of the CDR3 is TGTGCCAGCAGCCAACAACTAGCGGTATACCAGTACCAAGAGACCCAGTACTTC.

The V gene is TRBV6-2 or TRBV6-3, the J gene TRBJ2-1, with D perhaps matching TRBD1 (5 bases). The V gene's germline CDR1 is MNHEY and CDR2 SVGEGT. This CDR3 comprises 12 residues. Trimming removed 0 bases from V and 15 bases from J, with 12 bases in between. Here the CDR3 reads CASSYSLGDGFF. CDR3 DNA: TGTGCCAGCAGTTACTCGCTAGGGGATGGGTTCTTC.

This chain connects TRBV29-1 to TRBJ2-4; D perhaps matches TRBD2 (6 bases). The CDR3 contains 12 residues. The V gene lost 4 bases and the J gene lost 8 bases, with 12 bases spanning the gap. Germline V gene lookup returns CDR1 SQVTM and CDR2 ANQGSEA. The CDR3 region has the DNA TGCAGCGTTGCGGAGGGCACGGACATTCAGTACTTC. Protein product: CSVAEGTDIQYF.

The chain joins TRBV29-1 to TRBJ2-1; TRBD2 matches at 14 bases. The DNA end favors TRBJ2-7, so the J call may be wrong. Per the germline V gene, CDR1 is SQVTM and CDR2 is ANQGSEA. CDR3 length: 14 amino acids. The CDR3 sequence is CAAWGLAGVGEQYV. DNA for the CDR3: TGCGCGGCATGGGGACTAGCGGGAGTTGGCGAGCAGTACGTC.

This clonotype occurred a few times. The germline gene is not matched at one end of the junction; a read error may be the cause. The chain employs TRBV12-3 or TRBV12-4 and TRBJ2-3, with 12 bases fitting TRBD2. The CDR3 runs 15 residues. As DNA, the CDR3 is TGTGCCAGCAGTCCTAGCGGGGGGGGCGCAGATGCGCAGTATTTT. Its translation: CASSPSGGGADAQYF.

V and J are TRBV7-2 and TRBJ2-3; weak D call: TRBD2 (5 bases). Germline lookup yields CDR1 SGHTA and CDR2 FQGNSA. V was clipped by 1 base and J by 0 bases, with 14 bases between them. The CDR3 spans 17 residues. CDR3 coding DNA: TGTGCCAGCAGCTTAGGAGGCGGGTCCGCTAGCACAGATACGCAGTATTTT. This encodes CASSLGGGSASTDTQYF.

This clonotype was seen a handful of times. The V call is TRBV29-1, the J call TRBJ1-1, with D possibly being TRBD1 (5 bases). Trimming stripped 6 bases from V and 7 bases from J, with 12 bases between. The length of the CDR3 is 11 residues. Germline assignment: CDR1 SQVTM and CDR2 ANQGSEA. DNA of the CDR3: TGCAGCGTAATACAGGTATTTGAAGCTTTCTTT. Its translation: CSVIQVFEAFF.

This clonotype turned up a few times. This chain links TRBV12-3 or TRBV12-4 with TRBJ2-1; 12 nucleotides line up with TRBD2. The CDR3 covers 18 residues. The V and J ends lost 0 bases and 5 bases, in that order; junction bases with no gene match: 8. The CDR3 reads CASSLASLAGGNNNEQFF. CDR3 nucleotides: TGTGCCAGCAGTTTAGCCTCCCTAGCGGGAGGGAACAACAATGAGCAGTTCTTC.

This clonotype was detected a few times. This chain uses TRBV13 with TRBJ2-5; D could derive from TRBD1 or TRBD2 (5 bases each). CDR3 size: 14 residues. Germline V gene data show CDR1 as PRHDT and CDR2 as FYEKMQ (reference sequence). V lost 3 bases to trimming and J lost 11 bases, with 19 bases between them. CDR3 protein: CASSFTGTGYFQYF. The CDR3, as DNA: TGTGCCAGCAGCTTCACCGGGACCGGGTATTTTCAGTACTTC.

This clonotype came up a few times. This chain connects TRBV5-6 to TRBJ2-1, with D perhaps given as TRBD1 or TRBD2 (5 bases each). V was clipped by 4 bases and J by 1 base, with 15 bases between them. Germline-derived CDR1 and CDR2 are SGHDT and YYEEEE. The CDR3 is made up of 16 amino acids. The CDR3 DNA is TGTGCCAGCAGCCCTGGGACCACCCGATCCTACAATGAGCAGTTCTTC. Protein product: CASSPGTTRSYNEQFF.

V and J are TRBV2 and TRBJ1-6; D gene ambiguous. The germline V and J ends were trimmed by 8 bases and 8 bases, with 13 bases remaining between them. Germline CDR1 is SNHLY and CDR2 is FYNNEI. CDR3 length equals 13 residues. CDR3 loop: CASCRERDSPLHF. Written as DNA, the CDR3 is TGTGCCAGCTGTAGGGAGAGGGATTCACCCCTCCACTTT.

This clonotype was seen a few times. The V and J genes are TRBV5-1 and TRBJ2-1; 11 nucleotides line up with TRBD2. The CDR3 loop spans 15 amino acids. The germline CDR1 and CDR2 sequences are SGHRS and YFSETQ. V lost 4 bases, J lost 8 bases, and 8 bases stayed unmatched. The CDR3 sequence: CASSILAGELDEQFF. The CDR3 DNA sequence: TGCGCCAGCAGCATACTAGCGGGAGAGCTGGATGAGCAGTTCTTC.

This clonotype was seen more than once but under ten times. The rearrangement uses TRBV28 and TRBJ2-1, with a weak D call TRBD2 (6 bases). V dropped 5 bases and J dropped 8 bases, with 13 bases sitting between them. The CDR3 has 13 residues. Germline V gene data show CDR1 as MDHEN and CDR2 as SYDVKM. This CDR3 reads CASSPGGEDEQFF. The CDR3 nucleotides read TGTGCCAGCAGTCCTGGAGGGGAGGATGAGCAGTTCTTC. The entire variable domain, with the rest obtained from reference TRBV28 and TRBJ2-1, is as follows: DVKVTQSSRYLVKRTGEKVFLECVQDMDHENMFWYRQDPGLGLRLIYFSYDVKMKEKGDIPEGYSVSREKKERFSLILESASTNQTSMYLCASSPGGEDEQFFGPGTRLTVL.

This clonotype was seen only once. This chain joins TRBV20-1 and TRBJ1-1; D is possibly TRBD1 (5 bases). The CDR3 contains 13 residues. The V gene's germline CDR1 is DFQATT and CDR2 SNEGSKA (reference sequence). Trimming removed 6 bases from V and 5 bases from J, with 16 bases in between. CDR3 bases: TGCAGTGCGAAGGAGGCCGGGGGAACTGAAGCTTTCTTT. As protein: CSAKEAGGTEAFF.

The chain links TRBV7-3 to TRBJ2-3, with a possible D match to TRBD2 (5 bases). The CDR3 extends over 14 amino acids. Germline V gene lookup returns CDR1 SGHTA and CDR2 FQGTGA. Trimming shortened V by 5 bases and J by 3 bases, and 12 bases separated the two germline ends. The CDR3 reads CASSPQEGTDTQYF. For the CDR3, the DNA is TGTGCCAGCAGCCCCCAAGAGGGAACAGATACGCAGTATTTT.

This clonotype was detected only a few times. The CDR3 bases are TGTGCCATCAGTGAGTCGAAGAGTTATAGCAATCAGCCCCAGCATTTT. Encoded protein: CAISESKSYSNQPQHF. The V gene is TRBV10-3, the J gene TRBJ1-5; D is unclear. Trimming took 0 bases from V and 0 from J, leaving 9 bases between them. The CDR3 is made up of 16 amino acids. Germline V lookup: CDR1 ENHRY, CDR2 SYGVKD.

The chain links TRBV6-2 or TRBV6-3 to TRBJ2-5, with 11 bases fitting TRBD2. CDR3 length: 18 amino acids. The germline gives CDR1 MNHEY, CDR2 SVGEGT. Unmatched junction bases numbered 12, after V lost 2 bases and J lost 4 bases. CDR3 sequence (DNA): TGTGCCAGCAGTTACACGACTAGCGGGGACCTAGCCGGAGAGACCCAGTACTTC. It translates to CASSYTTSGDLAGETQYF.

This rearrangement joins TRBV6-1 to TRBJ1-3, with no clear D. Germline-derived CDR1 and CDR2 are MNHNS and SASEGT. The CDR3 covers 16 residues. The V and J ends lost 6 bases and 1 base respectively, with 16 bases between them. The CDR3: CASSPQGLGSGNTIYF. Written as DNA, the CDR3 is TGTGCCAGCAGCCCCCAAGGACTCGGATCTGGAAACACCATATATTTT.

The chain links TRBV5-1 to TRBJ2-3; TRBD2 aligns across 8 bases. The CDR3 sequence is 16 residues long. V trimming: 6 bases; J trimming: 2 bases; junction bases outside the gene matches: 11. CDR1 is SGHRS, CDR2 YFSETQ, per germline. The CDR3 DNA sequence: TGCGCCAGCACCCCCGGGAGGGGGGGCCTCACAGATACGCAGTATTTT. It yields the protein CASTPGRGGLTDTQYF.

Worth noting for this clonotype: This may come from a read error, since a much larger clone is one base off. The chain carries TRBV24-1 and TRBJ2-5, with D hard to call. The J call is doubtful: the DNA matches TRBJ2-1 better. The CDR3 length is 13 residues. CDR1 KGHDR and CDR2 SFDVKD come from the germline V gene. The CDR3 loop is CATSDSSSNEQFF. As DNA, the CDR3 is TGTGCCACCAGTGATTCGTCTAGCAATGAGCAGTTCTTC.

This clonotype has more than one count but fewer than ten. The genes are TRBV20-1 and TRBJ1-2; 9 positions agree with TRBD1. The V and J ends lost 4 bases and 7 bases, in that order; junction bases with no gene match: 10. This CDR3 region has 14 residues. The germline CDR1 and CDR2 sequences are DFQATT and SNEGSKA (reference sequence). The CDR3: CSATDAQGAVGYTF. In nucleotides, the CDR3 is TGCAGTGCTACCGACGCACAGGGGGCGGTTGGCTACACCTTC.